The 11 T cell receptor beta chains below come from one sample, sequenced in a study of T cell repertoires in cytomegalovirus infection. Using its own MiXCR run on the reads, TCRdb lists one record per CDR3 protein. The profile shows roughly 860,000 distinct CDR3 sequences, about 30% of them singletons. These receptors are not linked to any known antigen. Sequencing was performed on cultured CD8+ T cells from PBMCs, taken from culture after CMV antigen stimulation. The receptors here all came from a human donor in good health (CMV status not recorded). Some clones in this sample may be carry-over from other donors' samples.

This clonotype was counted between two and nine times. The chain is built from TRBV6-5 and TRBJ1-2, with D hard to call. The CDR3 extends over 11 amino acids. From germline, CDR1 is MNHEY and CDR2 SVGAGI. The V gene lost 6 bases and the J gene lost 5 bases, with 7 bases spanning the gap. Here the CDR3 reads CASRTPYGYTF. The CDR3 DNA reads as TGTGCCAGCAGAACTCCGTATGGCTACACCTTC.

The rearrangement uses TRBV2 and TRBJ2-1; weak D call: TRBD2 (6 bases). This CDR3 spans 13 amino acids. Germline values: CDR1 SNHLY, CDR2 FYNNEI. The V gene lost 2 bases and the J gene lost 4 bases, with 6 bases spanning the gap. CDR3 protein: CASSELAYNEQFF. The CDR3 coding sequence is TGTGCCAGCAGTGAACTAGCGTACAATGAGCAGTTCTTC.

In this sample, this clonotype turned up a few times. V is TRBV19 and J is TRBJ2-7; D is uncertain. CDR3 length: 12 amino acids. The V and J ends lost 7 bases and 2 bases respectively, with 9 bases between them. Germline V gene data show CDR1 as LNHDA and CDR2 as SQIVND (reference sequence). CDR3 sequence (DNA): TGTGCCAGTAAAGGTTCCGCCTACGAGCAGTACTTC. It specifies CASKGSAYEQYF.

A single count supports this clonotype. CDR3 sequence reads: CASSGMGALSLDSLGTTEAFF. The CDR3 nucleotides read TGCGCCAGCAGCGGAATGGGGGCACTTTCGTTGGATAGTTTGGGGACCACTGAAGCTTTCTTT. The rearrangement joins TRBV5-1 to TRBJ1-1; possible D gene TRBD1, 6 bases. This CDR3 region has 21 residues. Germline V gene data show CDR1 as SGHRS and CDR2 as YFSETQ. Trimming left V 4 bases short and J 4 bases short, with 35 bases between.

The chain couples TRBV10-3 to TRBJ2-6; D is ambiguous. There are 17 residues in the CDR3. The germline V and J ends were trimmed by 4 bases and 0 bases, with 13 bases remaining between them. Germline CDR1 and CDR2: ENHRY and SYGVKD. DNA for the CDR3: TGTGCCATCAGTGGAGGCAGTTTTACCTCTGGGGCCAACGTCCTGACTTTC. Its translation: CAISGGSFTSGANVLTF.

This clonotype was counted a few times. The rearrangement links TRBV14 to TRBJ1-1; D is possibly TRBD1 (6 bases). CDR1 is SGHDN and CDR2 is FVKESK in the germline V gene. V lost 1 base and J 5 bases, leaving 14 bases between the germline ends. CDR3 length equals 15 residues. CDR3 sequence reads: CASSQVQGGGTEAFF. For the CDR3, the DNA is TGTGCCAGCAGCCAAGTACAGGGAGGTGGGACTGAAGCTTTCTTT.

As concerns this clonotype: This may be a read error, as it is one base from a much larger clone. CDR3 protein: CVSSLGSLNTEAFF. The CDR3 nucleotides are TGTGTCAGCAGCTTAGGGTCTCTGAACACTGAAGCTTTCTTT. The chain links TRBV7-3 to TRBJ1-1; D remains unclear. The length of the CDR3 is 14 residues. Germline V gene data show CDR1 as SGHTA and CDR2 as FQGTGA.

About this clonotype itself: This may be a read error: a much more frequent sequence differs by one nucleotide. The chain employs TRBV7-2 and TRBJ2-2; the D call may be TRBD1 or TRBD2 (6 bases each). Germline CDR1 is SGHTA and CDR2 is FQGNSA. This CDR3 is built from 15 residues. The CDR3 loop is CANSPGALDTGELFF. The CDR3 region has the DNA TGTGCCAACAGCCCGGGGGCGCTGGACACCGGGGAGCTGTTTTTT. Full variable domain (remainder filled in from reference TRBV7-2 and TRBJ2-2): GAGVSQSPSNKVTEKGKDVELRCDPISGHTALYWYRQSLGQGLEFLIYFQGNSAPDKSGLPSDRFSAERTGGSVSTLTIQRTQQEDSAVYLCANSPGALDTGELFFGEGSRLTVL.

The rearrangement links TRBV6-6 to TRBJ1-1; possible D gene TRBD1, 5 bases. The CDR3 has 13 residues. V was shortened by 2 bases and J by 6 bases, with 10 bases between the two germline ends. CDR1 is MNHNY, CDR2 SVGAGI, per germline (reference sequence). CDR3 protein: CASSYGAGAEAFF. CDR3 DNA sequence: TGTGCCAGCAGTTACGGAGCGGGGGCTGAAGCTTTCTTT.

The V call is TRBV6-2 or TRBV6-3, the J call TRBJ1-5, with unresolved D. Germline V gene sequence: CDR1 MNHEY, CDR2 SVGEGT. V lost 2 bases, J lost 5 bases, and 10 bases lay in between. The CDR3 has 14 residues. The CDR3 here is CASSYSPAYQPQHF. CDR3 in DNA: TGTGCCAGCAGTTACAGCCCCGCGTATCAGCCCCAGCATTTT.

In nucleotides, the CDR3 is TGTGCCAGCAGCACCGGGACTCAGGTTGATACGCAGTATTTT. Translating it yields CASSTGTQVDTQYF. The chain recombines TRBV7-6 with TRBJ2-3, with D perhaps TRBD2 (6 bases). Germline CDR1 SGHVS, CDR2 FNYEAQ. The CDR3 loop spans 14 amino acids. Between the trimmed V and J ends, which lost 5 bases and 6 bases, there was a span of 15 bases.